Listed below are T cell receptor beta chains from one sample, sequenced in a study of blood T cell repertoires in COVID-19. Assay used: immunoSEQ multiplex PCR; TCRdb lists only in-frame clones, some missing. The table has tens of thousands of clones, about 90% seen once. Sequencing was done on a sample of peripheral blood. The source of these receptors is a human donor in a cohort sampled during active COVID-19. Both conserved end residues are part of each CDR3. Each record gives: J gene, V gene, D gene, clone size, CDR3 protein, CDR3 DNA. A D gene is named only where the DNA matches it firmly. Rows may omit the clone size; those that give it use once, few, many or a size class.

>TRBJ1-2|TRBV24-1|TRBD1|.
CATSDPRTGRRSGYTF
TGTGCCACCAGTGATCCACGGACAGGGAGACGTTCTGGCTACACCTTC
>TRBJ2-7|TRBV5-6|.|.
CASSLQTTSYEQYF
TGTGCCAGCAGCTTACAGACAACCTCCTACGAGCAGTACTTC
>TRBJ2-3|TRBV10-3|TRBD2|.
CAISELGGSGTDTQYF
TGTGCCATCAGTGAGTTGGGCGGGAGTGGCACAGATACGCAGTATTTT
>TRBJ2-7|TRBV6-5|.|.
CASKTEGAYEQYF
TGTGCCAGTAAGACAGAAGGGGCCTACGAGCAGTACTTC
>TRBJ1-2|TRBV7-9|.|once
CASRQTGSRANYGYTF
TGTGCCAGCAGGCAAACCGGGTCCCGAGCTAACTATGGCTACACCTTC
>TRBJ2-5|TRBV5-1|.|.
CASSLGALYQETQYF
TGCGCCAGCAGCTTGGGGGCGTTGTACCAAGAGACCCAGTACTTC
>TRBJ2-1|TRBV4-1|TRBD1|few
CASSPTGVNEQFF
TGCGCCAGCAGCCCCACAGGGGTCAATGAGCAGTTCTTC
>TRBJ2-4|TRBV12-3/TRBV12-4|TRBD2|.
CASSLIDGRGQYF
TGTGCCAGCAGTTTAATCGACGGGAGGGGGCAGTACTTC
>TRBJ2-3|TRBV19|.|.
CASSIVGQAITDTQYF
TGTGCCAGTAGTATCGTGGGGCAGGCCATCACAGATACGCAGTATTTT
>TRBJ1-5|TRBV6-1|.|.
CASSEAVPNQPQHF
TGTGCCAGCAGTGAGGCAGTCCCCAATCAGCCCCAGCATTTT
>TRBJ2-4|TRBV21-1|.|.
CASSLERGAKNIQYF
TGTGCCAGCAGCCTCGAAAGAGGTGCCAAAAACATTCAGTACTTC
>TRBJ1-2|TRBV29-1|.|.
CSAGGGQENGYTF
TGCAGCGCGGGTGGAGGGCAAGAAAATGGCTACACCTTC
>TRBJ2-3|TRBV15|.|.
CATSRRPRTAMNTDTQYF
TGTGCCACCAGCAGACGCCCTCGGACAGCAATGAACACAGATACGCAGTATTTT
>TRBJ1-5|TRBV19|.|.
CASSIAATHGQPQHF
TGTGCCAGTAGTATTGCGGCGACTCATGGGCAGCCCCAGCATTTT
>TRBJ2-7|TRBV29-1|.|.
CSVNDGGGHEQCF
TGCAGCGTTAATGATGGCGGGGGCCACGAGCAGTGCTTC
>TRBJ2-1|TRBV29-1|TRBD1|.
CSVAGTGFHNEQFF
TGCAGCGTGGCCGGGACAGGGTTCCACAATGAGCAGTTCTTC
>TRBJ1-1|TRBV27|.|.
CASSLDRLNTEAFF
TGTGCCAGCAGTTTAGATAGATTGAACACTGAAGCTTTCTTT
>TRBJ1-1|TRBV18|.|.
CASSPRGGENTEAFF
TGTGCCAGCTCACCACGCGGGGGCGAGAACACTGAAGCTTTCTTT
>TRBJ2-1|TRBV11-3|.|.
CASSLGRSNEQFF
TGTGCCAGCAGCTTAGGGCGGAGCAATGAGCAGTTCTTC
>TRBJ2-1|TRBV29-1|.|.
CSAAGQLKTNEQFF
TGCAGCGCTGCGGGACAGTTGAAGACCAATGAGCAGTTCTTC
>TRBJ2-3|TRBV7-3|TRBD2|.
CASSSTGRLAGGRTDTQYF
TGTGCCAGCAGCTCGACAGGGAGACTAGCGGGAGGGAGGACAGATACGCAGTATTTT
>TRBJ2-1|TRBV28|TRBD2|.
CASSSTSGISGEQFF
TGTGCCAGCAGCTCAACTAGCGGGATTTCCGGTGAGCAGTTCTTC
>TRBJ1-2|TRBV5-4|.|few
CASSLVSIGYTF
TGTGCCAGCAGCTTGGTTTCCATTGGCTACACCTTC
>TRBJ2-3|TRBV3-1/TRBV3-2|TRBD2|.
CASSRTSGRARTDTQYF
TGTGCCAGCAGTCGGACTAGCGGGAGGGCCCGCACAGATACGCAGTATTTT
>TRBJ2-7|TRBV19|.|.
CASSIGLQGRGEQYF
TGTGCCAGTAGTATAGGATTGCAGGGCAGGGGCGAGCAGTACTTC
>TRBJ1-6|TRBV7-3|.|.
CASSRSGGRNSPLHF
TGTGCCAGCAGCAGATCGGGGGGGCGTAATTCACCCCTCCACTTT
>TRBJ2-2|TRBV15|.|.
CATSRAKDGGGHFGELFF
TGTGCCACCAGCAGGGCAAAGGATGGAGGGGGCCATTTCGGGGAGCTGTTTTTT
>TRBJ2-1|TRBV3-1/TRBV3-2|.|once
CASSQDVLQFF
TGTGCCAGCAGCCAAGATGTCTTGCAGTTCTTC
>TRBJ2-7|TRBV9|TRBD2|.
CASSVGVERGASYEQYF
TGTGCCAGCAGCGTAGGGGTCGAGCGGGGGGCCTCCTACGAGCAGTACTTC
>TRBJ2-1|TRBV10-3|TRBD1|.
CASRAGTDYNEQFF
TGTGCCAGCAGGGCCGGGACAGATTACAATGAGCAGTTCTTC
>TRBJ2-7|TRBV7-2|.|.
CASSSTGTFSYEQYF
TGTGCCAGCAGCTCCACCGGGACTTTCTCCTACGAGCAGTACTTC